This T cell receptor (beta chain) stems from a study of T cells after yellow fever vaccination (dated by TCRdb to about 2019). Background for the entire study: The SMART-Seq v4 Ultra Low Input RNA kit was used to prepare libraries from fractions with low cell numbers. Bulk TCR alpha and beta repertoires were sequenced longitudinally to track T-cell clones before and after primary and booster YFV17D yellow fever vaccination. The cohort comprised two healthy male donors, one aged 18 to 30 and one aged 30 to 40 years. Blood was drawn at multiple timepoints before and after primary and secondary immunization, with bulk PBMC replicates and cell subsets isolated. The full study reports these points: Because only a couple of donors were included in the study, the extent to which the findings can be generalized is limited. Computational filtering was required because FACS-sorted repertoires could contain abundant contaminating clonotypes from the bulk population. After the booster, most of the clones that had expanded following primary vaccination were detected again (roughly 97% of CD4 and 85% to 90% of CD8), which suggests that memory was broadly maintained. A small share of clonotypes was detected in both CD4 and CD8 compartments, with the overlap likely arising from convergent recombination. The secondary T-cell response was found to be weaker but faster than the primary response, with a peak reached on day 5 rather than on day 15.

The sample's treatment or condition label, decoded: live attenuated yellow fever vaccine strain. At each blood-draw timepoint, two biological replicates of bulk PBMCs were collected. A standard Ficoll-Paque protocol was used to isolate PBMCs from peripheral blood. RNA was extracted with TriZol from bulk PBMCs, CD4 and CD8 fractions, and dextramer-positive and dextramer-negative fractions. CDR1 LGHNA and CDR2 YNFKEQ are derived from the germline V gene. Trimming costs V 0 bases and J 4 bases, and their ends lie 10 bases apart. Its CDR3 holds 15 amino acids, cysteine through phenylalanine. CDR3 DNA is the only sequence kept; it has 45 bases, read in frame from the first base. This clonotype was observed a few times. What this receptor recognizes is not known. No qualities accompany the bases; no much larger clone lies one base away. TCR cDNA was synthesized by 5'RACE template switching, which introduced a universal primer site and unique molecular identifiers. Priming for cDNA synthesis came from both the TCR alpha and TCR beta constant segments. Libraries were amplified in two PCR steps, with sample barcodes and sequencing adapters added in the second step. Sequencing of libraries was done on Illumina HiSeq 2500 (2x100 bp) or NovaSeq (2x150 bp). As for how the authors treated the data: Demultiplexing of reads and collapsing into UMI consensus sequences were performed with MIGEC, and V(D)J alignment was carried out with MiXCR. Vaccine-responding clonotypes were identified with edgeR using replicate PBMC samples, with FDR below 0.01 and a log2 fold change above 5 up to day 15 being required. Bulk clonotypes were assigned CD4 or CD8 identity according to which sequenced CD4 or CD8 repertoire held them at higher abundance. TCRdb reprocessed the public reads (quality trimming at Q25 with fastp, clone calling with MiXCR) and kept in-frame beta chains. Rows matching on CDR3 protein sequence are summarized as one entry with the most common DNA and genes. TCRdb, not the authors, supplied the V and J calls. The sample includes 500,000 to 550,000 distinct CDR3 sequences, with just over 20% observed a single time. Approximately 16% of the sample goes to the ten largest clones.

The material sequenced was PBMCs, taken roughly 20 days after the first yellow fever vaccination. The rearrangement combines TRBV4-2 with TRBJ1-5, with the identity of the D gene unclear. The TCR was taken from a man aged 18 to 29 who received the YFV17D yellow fever vaccine. The DNA reads TGTGCCAGCAGCCAAGATCAACTCCAAAATCAGCCCCAGCATTTT. This gives the protein CASSQDQLQNQPQHF.